This T cell receptor beta chain is drawn from a study of T cell responses to AZD1222 COVID-19 vaccine (dated by TCRdb to the early 2020s). Background for the entire study: AZD1222 recipients with second doses at about 4 weeks or about 12 weeks were pooled, because spike-specific TCR depth and breadth did not differ between schedules. TCR sequencing covered fewer than 250 trial participants: approximately 200 given two doses of AZD1222 and some 25 given two doses of MenACWY control vaccine. Trial participants were enrolled by age into 18-55, 56-69 and 70-plus year subgroups, with 148, 28 and 57 TCR-sequenced participants respectively.

The CDR3 regions of human TCRbeta chains were analyzed by immunosequencing. On the study's bioinformatics: Repertoire TCRs were checked for matches against a reference library of SARS-CoV-2-specific TCRs that had been generated using the MIRA antigen-specificity platform. Breadth meant the fraction of unique TCRs that were SARS-CoV-2-associated, whereas depth meant the fraction of total T cells that were SARS-CoV-2-associated. Using the MIRA data, every spike-specific TCR was mapped to the spike region that the TCR reacted to and assigned to either a CD4 or a CD8 class. Log10-transformed breadth and depth values were compared by one-way ANOVA with Sidak's multiple comparisons tests. Drawn from immuneACCESS, this table holds only the in-frame rearrangements with V and J called that TCRdb kept. Clones are partly lost; checked studies trace under half to an unresolved V gene and leave the rest unexplained. That table furnishes V, J and clone size, whereas the DNA furnished D and trimming. The sample yields over 150,000 clones; less than 95% were counted once. The ten largest clones take up about 1.4% of the sample.

The time point label, as the study defines it: baseline before first vaccination. Vaccinee samples were obtained from the UK trials COV001 and COV002, which included a single-blind randomized controlled phase 2/3 trial of AZD1222 (ChAdOx1 nCoV-19) in healthy adults. For TCRbeta chain sequencing, PBMC samples were collected from trial participants at day 0 and at day 28 after the second dose. Note on this clone: The target of this receptor is not known. Base qualities are not provided; no much larger clone lies one nucleotide away.

Overall study results and their limits: In the small 56-69-year group, the increase in depth fell short of significance, most likely because of low power. Most participants were white British and females outnumbered males, and the authors suggested that clonal diversity may have been underestimated. Because no day 14 peak-response samples were available, repertoires were characterized only after the peak T cell response. After two AZD1222 doses, both the breadth and the depth of spike-specific TCRs were significantly higher than at day 0 and than in MenACWY recipients. Only six or seven AZD1222 recipients were SARS-CoV-2 seropositive at baseline, limiting conclusions about previously exposed vaccinees. The whole spike protein was spanned by vaccine-associated CD4 TCRs, and dominant responses were seen in regions 160-218 and 743-854. Nearly half of unique spike-specific TCRs reportedly recognized epitopes outside regions mutated in the B.1.351 and B.1.1.7 variants.

The CDR3 sequence holds 11 residues, the cysteine and phenylalanine included. Solely the CDR3 DNA is kept, with 33 bases framed from the first base. Cut back by 10 bases and 6 bases, the V and J ends lie 9 bases apart. Looking up the germline V gene (reference sequence) yields CDR1 MNHEY and CDR2 SMNVEV. The V and J genes are TRBV27 and TRBJ1-4; confidence is insufficient to name the D gene. Sequences were derived from peripheral blood, sampled on day 0 of AZD1222 vaccination. This clonotype was obtained from an adult in good health. For the CDR3, the sequence is CANLPYEKLFF. The nucleotides read TGTGCCAACCTGCCCTATGAAAAACTGTTTTTT.